A selection of T cell receptor beta chains follows, all from one sample in a study of T cell responses to AZD1222 COVID-19 vaccine. The assay was immunoSEQ multiplex PCR, and TCRdb's table has in-frame clones only and misses some. The profile shows over 100,000 clones, around 83% of them singletons. The sample here was peripheral blood, taken on day 0 of AZD1222 vaccination. The source of these receptors is an adult in good health. Each CDR3 is given with its conserved first and last residue. A D gene is named only where the DNA matches it firmly. Not all rows give a size; the values are once, few, many and, for expanded clones, a class.

TGTGCCTGGAGTATCCAGGGATTCTATGGCTACACCTTC,CAWSIQGFYGYTF,TRBV30,13,.,TRBJ1-2,.
TGTGCCTGGAGTGTACGGCTAGAGAGGTATGAGCAGTTCTTC,CAWSVRLERYEQFF,TRBV30,14,.,TRBJ2-1,.
TGTGCCAGCAGTTACCGACAGGGCACCTACAATGAGCAGTTCTTC,CASSYRQGTYNEQFF,TRBV6-2/TRBV6-3,15,once,TRBJ2-1,TRBD1
TGTGCCAGCAGTTACCCACTAGTTCGACCCACAGATACGCAGTATTTT,CASSYPLVRPTDTQYF,TRBV6-2/TRBV6-3,16,.,TRBJ2-3,.
TGTGCCAGCAGCCCCGGGACAGGGGTTTTTCAAGGGGGCTACACCTTC,CASSPGTGVFQGGYTF,TRBV3-1/TRBV3-2,16,.,TRBJ1-2,TRBD1
TGCAGCGTTGGCCCGGGACAACGGTATTCACCCCTCCACTTT,CSVGPGQRYSPLHF,TRBV29-1,14,.,TRBJ1-6,.
TGCGCCAGCAGCCAAGGGCTCCAGGATCAGCCCCAGCATTTT,CASSQGLQDQPQHF,TRBV4-1,14,.,TRBJ1-5,.
TGCAGCGCTATCCGGAGGGGCAACTATGGCTACACCTTC,CSAIRRGNYGYTF,TRBV29-1,13,.,TRBJ1-2,.
TGTGCCAGCAGCCACGGGGACAAGTACTATGGCTACACCTTC,CASSHGDKYYGYTF,TRBV14,14,once,TRBJ1-2,.
TGCGCCAGCAGCCTCTCACAGGGGGCCACTGAAGCTTTCTTT,CASSLSQGATEAFF,TRBV5-1,14,.,TRBJ1-1,TRBD1
TGTGCCAGCATGACAGGGGGCGCTGGTGGAAACACCATATATTTT,CASMTGGAGGNTIYF,TRBV13,15,.,TRBJ1-3,TRBD1
TGTGCCAGCAGCCGACTCCCGGACCTAAACACCGGGGAGCTGTTTTTT,CASSRLPDLNTGELFF,TRBV7-6,16,.,TRBJ2-2,.
TGCGCCAGCAGCAACAATGACGGGGAGACCCAGTACTTC,CASSNNDGETQYF,TRBV5-1,13,.,TRBJ2-5,.
TGCGCCATCTTAGGGAACGACAGGGACCACACCTTC,CAILGNDRDHTF,TRBV10-1,12,.,TRBJ1-2,TRBD1
TGCGCCAGCAGTCGTACAGGGGGCCATCAGCCCCAGCATTTT,CASSRTGGHQPQHF,TRBV5-1,14,.,TRBJ1-5,TRBD1
TGTGCCAGCAGTTTGAGTCCCCTGCGGGAGGTTGATACGCAGTATTTT,CASSLSPLREVDTQYF,TRBV27,16,.,TRBJ2-3,TRBD2
TGTGCCAGCAGGCCGGGACAAACAACGGGGGAGCAGTACTTC,CASRPGQTTGEQYF,TRBV7-9,14,.,TRBJ2-7,.
TGTGCCTGTTTTAGGGCGTCTTCCTTCTTCAACACTGAAGCTTTCTTT,CACFRASSFFNTEAFF,TRBV30,16,.,TRBJ1-1,.
TGTGCCAGCAGCGTAGGACAGGGGAAGTACGAGCAGTACTTC,CASSVGQGKYEQYF,TRBV9,14,once,TRBJ2-7,TRBD1
TGTGCCAGCTCACCGTTGGGACAGGGAACAGATACGCAGTATTTT,CASSPLGQGTDTQYF,TRBV18,15,few,TRBJ2-3,TRBD1
TGTGCCAGCAGCTTGGGAGGGGTTGGCTACACCTTC,CASSLGGVGYTF,TRBV5-5,12,once,TRBJ1-2,.
TGTGCCAGCAGGGGCAGGGTAAAACCTGAAGCTTTCTTT,CASRGRVKPEAFF,TRBV12-3/TRBV12-4,13,.,TRBJ1-1,.
TGCAGCGTCGATATGGGACAGGGTTTTGTTACGGGCTACACCTTC,CSVDMGQGFVTGYTF,TRBV29-1,15,.,TRBJ1-2,TRBD1
TGCGCCATCAGAGGGCACCCTACTAATGAAAAACTGTTTTTT,CAIRGHPTNEKLFF,TRBV10-1,14,.,TRBJ1-4,.
TGTGCCAGTAGTAACACCGGTTGGGATACGCAGTATTTT,CASSNTGWDTQYF,TRBV19,13,.,TRBJ2-3,.
TGTGCCAGCAGCTTGGGTAGGGACCACGAGCAGTACTTC,CASSLGRDHEQYF,TRBV5-6,13,.,TRBJ2-7,.
TGTGCTAGTGGGGGACAGGGGCCCCGAAGCACAGATACGCAGTATTTT,CASGGQGPRSTDTQYF,TRBV12-5,16,.,TRBJ2-3,TRBD1
TGCGCCAGCAGCCAAGATCGGGACAGGGCTGAGAGTACTGAAGCTTTCTTT,CASSQDRDRAESTEAFF,TRBV4-1,17,.,TRBJ1-1,TRBD1
TGTGCCAGCAGTCTTAAACAGGGGGCAGGGTACGAGCAGTACTTC,CASSLKQGAGYEQYF,TRBV6-9,15,once,TRBJ2-7,TRBD1
TGTGCCAGCAGTTACGTTGCGGGAGTTGCCGAGCAGTACTTC,CASSYVAGVAEQYF,TRBV6-6,14,.,TRBJ2-7,TRBD2
TGTGCCAGCAGCTTGGACGCAGGCACGGGGACTGAAGCTTTCTTT,CASSLDAGTGTEAFF,TRBV5-4,15,.,TRBJ1-1,.
TGTGCCAGCAGTGAAGTAGGGCAGGCAGGACGAGAGCAGTACTTC,CASSEVGQAGREQYF,TRBV2,15,few,TRBJ2-7,.
TGTGCCAGCAGCCTTGTGGGACTCAGAACAGATACGCAGTATTTT,CASSLVGLRTDTQYF,TRBV5-6,15,.,TRBJ2-3,.
TGTGCCAGCTCACCACCTCGCAATAGGTACGAGCAGTACTTC,CASSPPRNRYEQYF,TRBV18,14,.,TRBJ2-7,.
TGTGCCAGCAGCCCATTCCAGGACTCTCAAGAGACCCAGTACTTC,CASSPFQDSQETQYF,TRBV9,15,.,TRBJ2-5,.
TGTGCCAGCAGCTACGGACAGGCCCACTCCTACGAGCAGTACTTC,CASSYGQAHSYEQYF,TRBV5-6,15,once,TRBJ2-7,TRBD1